The clone carrying this T cell receptor (beta chain) was seen more than once but under ten times. The sample belongs to a study of identical twins. Germline lookup yields CDR1 SGHDT and CDR2 YYEEEE. This CDR3 is 15 amino acids long. The germline V and J ends were trimmed by 1 base and 8 bases, with 16 bases remaining between them. TCRdb recomputed calls from the 5' RACE reads with MiXCR, one row per CDR3 protein. The sample has about 530,000 distinct CDR3 sequences, about 15% seen once; the top ten hold roughly 0.43%. The same specimen was also included in a second study, on yellow fever vaccine responses in identical twins.

The genes are TRBV5-6 and TRBJ2-4; possibly TRBD1 for D (5 bases). The specimen was CD4+ T cells sorted from blood. This TCR derives from a woman aged 18-30 years in good health. Written as DNA, the CDR3 is TGTGCCAGCAGCTTGATCAGCAGGGTTGGAGACATTCAGTACTTC. It is translated as CASSLISRVGDIQYF.